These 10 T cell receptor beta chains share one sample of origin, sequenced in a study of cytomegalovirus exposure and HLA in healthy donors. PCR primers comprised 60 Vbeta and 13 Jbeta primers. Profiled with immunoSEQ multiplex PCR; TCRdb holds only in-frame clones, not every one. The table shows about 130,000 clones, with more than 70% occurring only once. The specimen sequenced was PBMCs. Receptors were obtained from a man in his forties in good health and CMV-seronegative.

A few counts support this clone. CDR3 in amino acids: CASSQEGNSPLHF. The DNA of the CDR3 is TGTGCCAGCAGCCAGGAGGGTAATTCACCCCTCCACTTT. This rearrangement joins TRBV7-9 to TRBJ1-6; no reliable D call. The V end was cut by 5 bases, the J end by 6 bases, with 8 bases between. This CDR3 spans 13 amino acids. Per germline, CDR1 SEHNR and CDR2 FQNEAQ (reference sequence).

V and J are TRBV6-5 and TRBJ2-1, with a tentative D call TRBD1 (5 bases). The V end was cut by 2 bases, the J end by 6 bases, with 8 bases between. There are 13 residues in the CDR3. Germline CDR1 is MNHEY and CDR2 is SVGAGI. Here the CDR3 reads CASSYLRANEQFF. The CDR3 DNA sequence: TGTGCCAGCAGTTACCTCAGGGCCAATGAGCAGTTCTTC.

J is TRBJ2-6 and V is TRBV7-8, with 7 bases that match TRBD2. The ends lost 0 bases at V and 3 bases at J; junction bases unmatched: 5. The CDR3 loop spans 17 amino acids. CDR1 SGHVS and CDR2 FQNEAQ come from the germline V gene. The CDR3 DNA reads TGTGCCAGCAGCTTAGCGGTTCGGGGGGTTGGGGCCAACGTCCTGACTTTC. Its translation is CASSLAVRGVGANVLTF.

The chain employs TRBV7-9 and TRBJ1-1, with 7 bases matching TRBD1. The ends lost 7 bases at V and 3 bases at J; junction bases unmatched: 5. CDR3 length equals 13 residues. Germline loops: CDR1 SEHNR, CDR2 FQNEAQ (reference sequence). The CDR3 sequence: CASNRGQDTEAFF. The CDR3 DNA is TGTGCCAGCAACAGGGGCCAGGACACTGAAGCTTTCTTT.

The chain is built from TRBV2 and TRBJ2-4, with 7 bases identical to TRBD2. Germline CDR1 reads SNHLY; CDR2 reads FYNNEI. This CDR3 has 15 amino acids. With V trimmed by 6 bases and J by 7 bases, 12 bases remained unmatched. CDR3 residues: CASRPTSGMGNIQYF. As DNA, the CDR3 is TGTGCCAGCAGACCCACAAGCGGGATGGGGAACATTCAGTACTTC.

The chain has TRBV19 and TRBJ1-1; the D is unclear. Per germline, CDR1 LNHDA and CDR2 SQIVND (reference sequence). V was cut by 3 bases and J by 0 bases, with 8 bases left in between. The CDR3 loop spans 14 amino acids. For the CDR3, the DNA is TGTGCCAGTAGTATCCCCAAAATGAACACTGAAGCTTTCTTT. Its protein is CASSIPKMNTEAFF.

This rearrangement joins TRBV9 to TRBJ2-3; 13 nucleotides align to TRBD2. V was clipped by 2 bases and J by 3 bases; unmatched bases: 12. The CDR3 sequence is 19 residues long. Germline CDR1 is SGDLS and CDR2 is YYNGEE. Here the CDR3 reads CASSVRGELAGGPTDTQYF. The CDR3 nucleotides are TGTGCCAGCAGCGTGAGAGGGGAACTAGCGGGAGGGCCGACAGATACGCAGTATTTT.

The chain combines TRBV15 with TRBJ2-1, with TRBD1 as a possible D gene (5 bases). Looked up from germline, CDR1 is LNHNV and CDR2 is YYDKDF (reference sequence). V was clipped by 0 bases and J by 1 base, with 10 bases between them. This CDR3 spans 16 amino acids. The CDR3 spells CATSRDSQVSYNEQFF. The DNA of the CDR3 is TGTGCCACCAGCAGAGATTCACAGGTATCCTACAATGAGCAGTTCTTC.

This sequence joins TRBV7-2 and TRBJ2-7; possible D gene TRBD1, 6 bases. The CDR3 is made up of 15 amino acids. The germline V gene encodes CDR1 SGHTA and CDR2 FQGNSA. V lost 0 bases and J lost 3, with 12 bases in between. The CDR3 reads CASSLAGGKNYEQYF. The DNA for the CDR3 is TGTGCCAGCAGCTTAGCAGGGGGAAAGAACTACGAGCAGTACTTC.

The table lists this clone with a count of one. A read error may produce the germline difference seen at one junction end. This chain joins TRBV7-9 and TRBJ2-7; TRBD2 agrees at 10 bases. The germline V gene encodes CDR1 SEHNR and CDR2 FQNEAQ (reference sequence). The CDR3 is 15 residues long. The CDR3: CASSLASGSIYEQYF. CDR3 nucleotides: TGTGCCAGCAGCCTAGCTAGCGGGAGCATATACGAGCAGTACTTC.